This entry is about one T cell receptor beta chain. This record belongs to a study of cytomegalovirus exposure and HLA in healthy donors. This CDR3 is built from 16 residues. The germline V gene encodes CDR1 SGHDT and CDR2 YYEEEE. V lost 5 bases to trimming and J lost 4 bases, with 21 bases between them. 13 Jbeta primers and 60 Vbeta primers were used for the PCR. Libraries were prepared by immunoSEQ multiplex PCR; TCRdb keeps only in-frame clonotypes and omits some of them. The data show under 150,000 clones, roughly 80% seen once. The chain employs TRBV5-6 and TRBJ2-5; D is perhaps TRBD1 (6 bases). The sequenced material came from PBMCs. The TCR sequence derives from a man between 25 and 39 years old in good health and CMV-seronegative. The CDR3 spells CASSALGGLGGETQYF. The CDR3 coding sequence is TGTGCCAGCAGTGCACTTGGGGGCCTTGGGGGAGAGACCCAGTACTTC.